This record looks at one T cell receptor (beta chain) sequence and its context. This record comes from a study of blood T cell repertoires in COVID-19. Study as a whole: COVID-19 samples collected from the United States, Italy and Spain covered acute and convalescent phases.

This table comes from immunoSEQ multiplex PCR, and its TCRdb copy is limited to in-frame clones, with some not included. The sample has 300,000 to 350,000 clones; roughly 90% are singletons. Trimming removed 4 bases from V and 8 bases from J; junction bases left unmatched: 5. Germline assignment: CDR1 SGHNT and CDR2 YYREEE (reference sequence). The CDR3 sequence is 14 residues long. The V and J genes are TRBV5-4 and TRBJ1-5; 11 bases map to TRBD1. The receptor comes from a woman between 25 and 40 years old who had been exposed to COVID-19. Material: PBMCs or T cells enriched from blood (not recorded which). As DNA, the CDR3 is TGTGCCAGCAGCCTCGGGACAGGGGGAGAGCCCCAGCATTTT. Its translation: CASSLGTGGEPQHF.